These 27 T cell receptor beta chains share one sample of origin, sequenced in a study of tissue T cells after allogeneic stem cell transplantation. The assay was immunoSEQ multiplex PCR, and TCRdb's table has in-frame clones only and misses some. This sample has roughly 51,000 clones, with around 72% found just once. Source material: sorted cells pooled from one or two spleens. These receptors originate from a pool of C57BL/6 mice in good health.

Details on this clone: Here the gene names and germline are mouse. The CDR3 protein is CASSEQGGSPLYF. Partial CDR3 DNA: TGTGCCAGCAGTGAACAGGGAGGATCGCCCCTCTAC. V is TRBV13-1 and J is TRBJ1-6; D perhaps matches TRBD1 (6 bases). The CDR3 goes on 1 residue after the read ends, and that part is filled in from the germline J gene. TRBJ1-6 is placed among ORFs of uncertain function. Germline CDR1 reads NSHNY; CDR2 reads SYGAGN. V lost 2 bases and J 10 bases, leaving 10 bases between the germline ends. This CDR3 has 13 amino acids.

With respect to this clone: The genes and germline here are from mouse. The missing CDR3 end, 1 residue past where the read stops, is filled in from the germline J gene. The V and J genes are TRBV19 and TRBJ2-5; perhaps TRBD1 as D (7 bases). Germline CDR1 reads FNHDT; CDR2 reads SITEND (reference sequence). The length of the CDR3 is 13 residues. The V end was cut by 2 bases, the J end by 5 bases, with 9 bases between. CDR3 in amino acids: CASSMRGPDTQYF. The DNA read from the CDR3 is TGTGCCAGCAGTATGAGGGGGCCAGACACCCAGTAC. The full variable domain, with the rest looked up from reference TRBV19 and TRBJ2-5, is GGIITQTPKFLIGQEGQKLTLKCQQNFNHDTMYWYRQDSGKGLRLIYYSITENDLQKGDLSEGYDASREKKSSFSLTVTSAQKNEMAVFLCASSMRGPDTQYFGPGTRLLVL.

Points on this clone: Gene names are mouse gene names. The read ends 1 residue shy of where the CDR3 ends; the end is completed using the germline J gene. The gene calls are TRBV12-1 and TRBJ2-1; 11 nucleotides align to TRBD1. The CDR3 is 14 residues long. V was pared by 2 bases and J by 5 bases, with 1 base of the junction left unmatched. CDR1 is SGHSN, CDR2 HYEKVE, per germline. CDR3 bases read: TGTGCCAGCTCTCCGGGACAGGGGGATGCTGAGCAGTTC. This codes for CASSPGQGDAEQF. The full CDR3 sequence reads CASSPGQGDAEQFF.

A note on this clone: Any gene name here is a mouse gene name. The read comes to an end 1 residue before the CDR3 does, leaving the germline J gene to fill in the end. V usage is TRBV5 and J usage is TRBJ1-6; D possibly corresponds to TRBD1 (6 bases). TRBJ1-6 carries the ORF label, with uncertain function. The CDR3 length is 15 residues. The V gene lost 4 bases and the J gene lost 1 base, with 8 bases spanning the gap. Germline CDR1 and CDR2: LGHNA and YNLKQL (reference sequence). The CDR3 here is CASSPGASYNSPLYF. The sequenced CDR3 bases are TGTGCCAGCAGCCCGGGGGCCTCCTATAATTCGCCCCTCTAC.

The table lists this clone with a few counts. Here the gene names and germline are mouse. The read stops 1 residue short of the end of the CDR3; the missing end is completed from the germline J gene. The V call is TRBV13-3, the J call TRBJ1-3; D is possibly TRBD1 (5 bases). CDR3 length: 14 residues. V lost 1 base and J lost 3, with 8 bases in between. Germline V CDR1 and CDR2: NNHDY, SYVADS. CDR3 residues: CASSDRRDGNTLYF. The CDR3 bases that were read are TGTGCCAGCAGTGATCGCAGGGATGGAAATACGCTCTAT.

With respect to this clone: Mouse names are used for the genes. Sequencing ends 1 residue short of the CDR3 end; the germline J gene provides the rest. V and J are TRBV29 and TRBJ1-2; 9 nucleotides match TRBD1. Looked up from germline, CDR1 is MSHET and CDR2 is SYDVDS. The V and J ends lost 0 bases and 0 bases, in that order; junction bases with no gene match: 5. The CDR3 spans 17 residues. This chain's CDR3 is CASSLSIGQGSNSDYTF. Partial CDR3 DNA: TGTGCTAGCAGTTTATCTATCGGACAGGGGTCAAACTCCGACTACACC.

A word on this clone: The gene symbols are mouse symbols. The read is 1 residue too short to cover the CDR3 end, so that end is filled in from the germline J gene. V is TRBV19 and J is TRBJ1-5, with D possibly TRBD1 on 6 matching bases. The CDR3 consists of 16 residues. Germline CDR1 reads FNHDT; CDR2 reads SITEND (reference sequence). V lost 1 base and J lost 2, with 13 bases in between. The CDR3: CASSIPFRGDNQAPLF. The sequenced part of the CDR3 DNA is TGTGCCAGCAGTATACCCTTCAGGGGTGACAACCAGGCTCCGCTT.

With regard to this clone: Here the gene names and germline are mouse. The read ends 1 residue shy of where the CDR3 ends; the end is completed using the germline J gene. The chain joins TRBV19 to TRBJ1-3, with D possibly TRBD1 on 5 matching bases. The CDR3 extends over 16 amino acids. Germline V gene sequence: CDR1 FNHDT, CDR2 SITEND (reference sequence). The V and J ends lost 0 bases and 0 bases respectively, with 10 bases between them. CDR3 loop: CASSIGGAGSGNTLYF. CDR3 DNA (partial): TGTGCCAGCAGTATAGGGGGCGCCGGTTCTGGAAATACGCTCTAT. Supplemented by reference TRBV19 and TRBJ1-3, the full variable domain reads GGIITQTPKFLIGQEGQKLTLKCQQNFNHDTMYWYRQDSGKGLRLIYYSITENDLQKGDLSEGYDASREKKSSFSLTVTSAQKNEMAVFLCASSIGGAGSGNTLYFGEGSRLIVV.

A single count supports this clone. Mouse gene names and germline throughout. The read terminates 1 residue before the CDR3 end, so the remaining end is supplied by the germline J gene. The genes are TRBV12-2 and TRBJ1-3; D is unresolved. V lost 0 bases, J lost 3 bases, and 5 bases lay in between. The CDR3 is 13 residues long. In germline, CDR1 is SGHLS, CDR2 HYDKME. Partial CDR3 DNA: TGTGCCAGCTCTCTCAGGGTTGGAAATACGCTCTAT. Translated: CASSLRVGNTLY. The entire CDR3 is CASSLRVGNTLYF.

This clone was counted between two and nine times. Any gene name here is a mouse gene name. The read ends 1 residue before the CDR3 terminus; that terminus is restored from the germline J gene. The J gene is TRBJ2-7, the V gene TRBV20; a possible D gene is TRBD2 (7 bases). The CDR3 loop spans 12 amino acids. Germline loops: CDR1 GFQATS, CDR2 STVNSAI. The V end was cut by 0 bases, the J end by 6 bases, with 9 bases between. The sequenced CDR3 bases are TGTGGTGCTAGGGAAGGGGGGGGTGAACAGTAC. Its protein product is CGAREGGGEQY. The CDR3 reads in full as CGAREGGGEQYF. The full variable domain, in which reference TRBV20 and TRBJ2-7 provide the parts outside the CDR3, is GALVYQYPRRTICKSGTSMRMECQAVGFQATSVAWYRQSPQKTFELIALSTVNSAIKYEQNFTQEKFPISHPNLSFSSMTVLNAYLEDRGLYLCGAREGGGEQYFGPGTRLTVL.

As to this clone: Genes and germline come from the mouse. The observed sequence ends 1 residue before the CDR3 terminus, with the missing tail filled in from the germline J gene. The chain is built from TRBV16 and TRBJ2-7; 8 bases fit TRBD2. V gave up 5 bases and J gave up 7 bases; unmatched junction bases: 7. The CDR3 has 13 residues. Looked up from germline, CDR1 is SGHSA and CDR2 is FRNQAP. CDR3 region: CASSPGGRGEQYF. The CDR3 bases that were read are TGTGCAAGCAGCCCTGGGGGGAGGGGGGAACAGTAC. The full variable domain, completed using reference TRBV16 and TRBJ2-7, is NAGVIQTPRHKVTGKGQEATLWCEPISGHSAVFWYRQTIVQGLEFLTYFRNQAPIDDSGMPKERFSAQMPNQSHSTLKIQSTQPQDSAVYLCASSPGGRGEQYFGPGTRLTVL.

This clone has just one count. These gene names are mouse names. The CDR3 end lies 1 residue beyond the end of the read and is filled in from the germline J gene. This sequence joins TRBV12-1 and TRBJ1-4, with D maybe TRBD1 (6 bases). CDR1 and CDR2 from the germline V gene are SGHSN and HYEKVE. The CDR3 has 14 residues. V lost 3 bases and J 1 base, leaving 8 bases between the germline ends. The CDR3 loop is CASSEDSSNERLFF. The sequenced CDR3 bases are TGTGCCAGCTCTGAGGACAGTTCCAACGAAAGATTATTT.

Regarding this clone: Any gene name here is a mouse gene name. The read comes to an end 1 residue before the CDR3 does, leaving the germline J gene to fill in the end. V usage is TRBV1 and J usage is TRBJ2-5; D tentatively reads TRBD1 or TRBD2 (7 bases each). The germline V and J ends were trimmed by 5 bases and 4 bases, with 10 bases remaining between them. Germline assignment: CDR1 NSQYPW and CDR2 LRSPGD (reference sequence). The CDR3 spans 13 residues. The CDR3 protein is CTCSQGGKDTQYF. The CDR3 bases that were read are TGCACCTGCAGTCAGGGGGGGAAAGACACCCAGTAC.

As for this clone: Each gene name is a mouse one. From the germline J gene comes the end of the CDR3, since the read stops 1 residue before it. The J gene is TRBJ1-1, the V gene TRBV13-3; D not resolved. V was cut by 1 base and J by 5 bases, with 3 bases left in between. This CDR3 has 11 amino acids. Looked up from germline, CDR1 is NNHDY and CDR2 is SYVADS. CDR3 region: CASSDRTEVFF. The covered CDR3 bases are TGTGCCAGCAGTGATCGGACAGAAGTCTTC.

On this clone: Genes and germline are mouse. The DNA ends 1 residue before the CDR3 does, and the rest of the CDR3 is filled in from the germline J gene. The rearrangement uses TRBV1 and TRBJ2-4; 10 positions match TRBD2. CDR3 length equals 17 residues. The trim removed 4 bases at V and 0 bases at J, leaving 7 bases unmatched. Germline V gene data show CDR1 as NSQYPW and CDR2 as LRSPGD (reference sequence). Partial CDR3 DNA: TGCACCTGCAGTGGACTGGGGGGCGCGGGTAGTCAAAACACCTTGTAC. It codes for CTCSGLGGAGSQNTLY. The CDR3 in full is CTCSGLGGAGSQNTLYF.

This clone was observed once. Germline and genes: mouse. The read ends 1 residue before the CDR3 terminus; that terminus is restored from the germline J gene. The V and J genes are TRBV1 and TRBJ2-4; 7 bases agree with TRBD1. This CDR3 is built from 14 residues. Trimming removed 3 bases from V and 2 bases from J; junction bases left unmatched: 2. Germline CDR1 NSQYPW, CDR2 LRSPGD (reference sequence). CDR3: CTCSATGIQNTLYF. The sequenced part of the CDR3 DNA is TGCACCTGCAGTGCGACAGGGATTCAAAACACCTTGTAC.

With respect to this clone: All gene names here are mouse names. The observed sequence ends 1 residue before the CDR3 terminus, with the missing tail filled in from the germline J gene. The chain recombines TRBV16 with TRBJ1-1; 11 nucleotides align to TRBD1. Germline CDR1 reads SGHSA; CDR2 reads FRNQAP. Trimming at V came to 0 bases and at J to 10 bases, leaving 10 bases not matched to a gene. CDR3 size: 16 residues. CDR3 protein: CASSLDLGQGVEGVFF. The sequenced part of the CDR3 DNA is TGTGCAAGCAGCTTAGATTTGGGACAGGGGGTAGAGGGAGTCTTC.

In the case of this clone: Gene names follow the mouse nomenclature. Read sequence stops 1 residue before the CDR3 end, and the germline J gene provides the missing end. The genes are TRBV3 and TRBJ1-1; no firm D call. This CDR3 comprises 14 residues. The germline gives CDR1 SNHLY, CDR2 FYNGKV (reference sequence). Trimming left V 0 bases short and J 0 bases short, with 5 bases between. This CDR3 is CASSLAAANTEVFF. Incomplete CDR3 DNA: TGTGCCAGCAGCTTAGCGGCAGCAAACACAGAAGTCTTC.

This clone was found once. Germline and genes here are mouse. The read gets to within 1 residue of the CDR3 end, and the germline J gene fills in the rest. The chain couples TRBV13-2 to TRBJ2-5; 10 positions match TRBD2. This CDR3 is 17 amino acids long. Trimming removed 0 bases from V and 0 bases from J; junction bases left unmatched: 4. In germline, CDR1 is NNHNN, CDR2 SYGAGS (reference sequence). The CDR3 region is CASGDALGGLNQDTQYF. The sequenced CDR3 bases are TGTGCCAGCGGTGATGCCCTGGGGGGGCTTAACCAAGACACCCAGTAC.

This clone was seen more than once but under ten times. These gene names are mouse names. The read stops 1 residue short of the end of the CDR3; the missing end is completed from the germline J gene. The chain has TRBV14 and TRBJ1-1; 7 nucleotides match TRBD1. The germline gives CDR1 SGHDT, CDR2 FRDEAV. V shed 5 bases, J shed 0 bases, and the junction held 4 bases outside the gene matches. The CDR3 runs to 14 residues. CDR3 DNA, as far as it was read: TGTGCCAGCAGCCCGGGACAGTCAAACACAGAAGTCTTC. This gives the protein CASSPGQSNTEVF. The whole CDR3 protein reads CASSPGQSNTEVFF.

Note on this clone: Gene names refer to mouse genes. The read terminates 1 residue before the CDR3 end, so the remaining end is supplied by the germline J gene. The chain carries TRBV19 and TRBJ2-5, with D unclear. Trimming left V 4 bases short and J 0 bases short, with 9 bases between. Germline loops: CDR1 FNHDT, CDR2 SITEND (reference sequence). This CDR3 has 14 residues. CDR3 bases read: TGTGCCAGCAGTCCCGGGCCTAACCAAGACACCCAGTAC. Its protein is CASSPGPNQDTQY. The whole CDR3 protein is CASSPGPNQDTQYF.

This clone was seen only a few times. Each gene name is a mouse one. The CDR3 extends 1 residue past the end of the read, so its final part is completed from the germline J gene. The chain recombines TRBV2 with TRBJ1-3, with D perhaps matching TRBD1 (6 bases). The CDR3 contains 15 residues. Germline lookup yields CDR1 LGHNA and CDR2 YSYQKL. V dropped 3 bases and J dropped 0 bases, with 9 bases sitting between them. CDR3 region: CASSQQGNSGNTLYF. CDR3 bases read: TGTGCCAGCAGCCAGCAGGGGAATTCTGGAAATACGCTCTAT.

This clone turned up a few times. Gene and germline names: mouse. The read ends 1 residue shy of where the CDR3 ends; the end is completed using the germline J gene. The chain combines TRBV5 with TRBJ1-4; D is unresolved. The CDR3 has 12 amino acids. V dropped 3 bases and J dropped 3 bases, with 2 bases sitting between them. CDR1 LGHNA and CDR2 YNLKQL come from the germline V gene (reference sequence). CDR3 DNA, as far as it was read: TGTGCCAGCAGCCAGGCCAACGAAAGATTATTT. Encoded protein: CASSQANERLF. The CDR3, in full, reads CASSQANERLFF.

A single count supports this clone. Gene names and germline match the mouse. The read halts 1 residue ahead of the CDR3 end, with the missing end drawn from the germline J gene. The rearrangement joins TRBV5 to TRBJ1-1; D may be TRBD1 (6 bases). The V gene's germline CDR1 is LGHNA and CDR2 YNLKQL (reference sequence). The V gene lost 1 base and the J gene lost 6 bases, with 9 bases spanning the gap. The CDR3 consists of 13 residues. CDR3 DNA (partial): TGTGCCAGCAGCCAAGGACAGGAACCAGAAGTCTTC. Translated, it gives CASSQGQEPEVF. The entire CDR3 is CASSQGQEPEVFF.

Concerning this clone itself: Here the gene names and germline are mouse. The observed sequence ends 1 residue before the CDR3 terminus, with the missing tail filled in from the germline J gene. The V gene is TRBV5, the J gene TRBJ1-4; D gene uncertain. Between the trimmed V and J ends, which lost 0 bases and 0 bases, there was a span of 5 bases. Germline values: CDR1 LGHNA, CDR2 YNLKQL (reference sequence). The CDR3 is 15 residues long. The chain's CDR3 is CASSQEQISNERLFF. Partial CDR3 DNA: TGTGCCAGCAGCCAAGAACAGATTTCCAACGAAAGATTATTT.

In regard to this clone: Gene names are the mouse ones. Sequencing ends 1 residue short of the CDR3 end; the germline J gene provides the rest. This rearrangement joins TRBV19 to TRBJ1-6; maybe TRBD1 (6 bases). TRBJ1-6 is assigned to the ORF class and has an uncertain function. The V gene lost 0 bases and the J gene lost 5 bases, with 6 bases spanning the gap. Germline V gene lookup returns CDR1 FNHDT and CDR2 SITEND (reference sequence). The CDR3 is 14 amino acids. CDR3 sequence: CASSIGTDNSPLYF. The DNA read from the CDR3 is TGTGCCAGCAGTATAGGGACAGATAATTCGCCCCTCTAC.

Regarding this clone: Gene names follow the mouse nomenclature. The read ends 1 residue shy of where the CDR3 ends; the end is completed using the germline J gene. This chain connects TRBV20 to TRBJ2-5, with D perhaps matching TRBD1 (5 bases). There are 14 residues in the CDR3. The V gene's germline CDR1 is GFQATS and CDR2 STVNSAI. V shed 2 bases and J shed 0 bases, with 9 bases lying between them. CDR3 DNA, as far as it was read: TGTGGTGCTAGGTTCGACAGTAACCAAGACACCCAGTAC. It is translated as CGARFDSNQDTQY. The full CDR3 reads CGARFDSNQDTQYF.